The entry that follows covers one T cell receptor beta chain sequence. Its antigen is unidentified. The record originates from a study of response to subunit inactivated influenza vaccine. Each CDR3 protein is one row after TCRdb ran MiXCR on the RT-PCR reads. The sample shows roughly 670,000 distinct CDR3 sequences, less than 15% of them seen only once. Whole-study results and caveats: With each seasonal influenza vaccination, the authors suggested, few new T cells are recruited.

V shed 7 bases and J shed 1 base, with 8 bases lying between them. The CDR3 loop spans 13 amino acids. Germline CDR1 MDHEN, CDR2 SYDVKM. Sample: PBMCs from blood, taken roughly 2 weeks before vaccination. The genes are TRBV28 and TRBJ1-5; D gene ambiguous. This receptor was identified in a man in his forties or fifties who received an inactivated influenza vaccine. The CDR3 is CASNTDSNQPQHF. DNA of the CDR3: TGTGCCAGCAATACCGACAGCAATCAGCCCCAGCATTTT.